These 6 T cell receptor beta chains share one sample of origin, sequenced in a study of T cells in Graves' hyperthyroidism and ophthalmopathy. It was RNA transcripts that yielded the amplified TCR beta CDR3 regions. The primer set for the first-round RT-PCR of the TCR CDR3 was HTBI. TCRdb processed the multiplex PCR reads anew with MiXCR; each CDR3 protein has one entry. The data show about 480,000 distinct CDR3 sequences, 13% to 15% seen once. The sequenced sample consisted of blood. These receptors all stem from a woman aged 18-29 years with Graves' hyperthyroidism.

This clonotype was counted at least ten times. The V gene is TRBV3-1, the J gene TRBJ1-5; the match to TRBD1 covers 7 bases. The CDR3 runs to 13 residues. Losses at the gene ends were 2 bases for V and 12 bases for J; bases not matched to a gene: 7. Germline V gives CDR1 LGHDT, CDR2 YNNKEL (reference sequence). CDR3 in DNA: TGTGCCAGCAGCCAACAGGGGGGGGCTTACCAGCATTTT. It codes for CASSQQGGAYQHF. The entire variable domain, with the rest obtained from reference TRBV3-1 and TRBJ1-5, is as follows: DTAVSQTPKYLVTQMGNDKSIKCEQNLGHDTMYWYKQDSKKFLKIMFSYNNKELIINETVPNRFSPKSPDKAHLNLHINSLELGDSAVYFCASSQQGGAYQHFGDGTRLSIL.

This clonotype was seen repeatedly, ten times or more. The rearrangement uses TRBV12-3 or TRBV12-4 and TRBJ1-6, with unresolved D. Trimming took off 3 bases at V and 0 bases at J, with 21 bases between the two ends. CDR3 length: 20 amino acids. The CDR3 region is CASSFGVWVEGDSYNSPLHF. DNA of the CDR3: TGTGCCAGCAGTTTTGGTGTGTGGGTCGAGGGAGACTCCTATAATTCACCCCTCCACTTT.

This clonotype was seen many times. This sequence joins TRBV6-1 and TRBJ1-1, with D perhaps matching TRBD1 (6 bases). The germline V gene encodes CDR1 MNHNS and CDR2 SASEGT. V was cut by 8 bases and J by 5 bases, with 15 bases left in between. The CDR3 runs 13 residues. Here the CDR3 reads CASPQGRGTEAFF. CDR3 DNA: TGTGCCAGCCCCCAGGGGAGGGGAACTGAAGCTTTCTTT.

This clonotype came up many times. The chain employs TRBV15 and TRBJ2-3, with 11 bases aligning to TRBD2. The CDR3 sequence is 16 residues long. Germline values: CDR1 LNHNV, CDR2 YYDKDF (reference sequence). The V gene end was trimmed by 6 bases and the J gene end by 4 bases; junction bases not matched to a gene: 9. The CDR3 reads CATRSLAGDSADTQYF. The DNA for the CDR3 is TGTGCCACCAGGTCACTAGCGGGAGATTCTGCAGATACGCAGTATTTT.

This clonotype appeared many times. This chain links TRBV9 with TRBJ2-1; D might be TRBD2 (6 bases). The CDR3 totals 15 residues. V lost 0 bases to trimming and J lost 2 bases, with 9 bases between them. Germline values: CDR1 SGDLS, CDR2 YYNGEE. CDR3 sequence reads: CASSVAGATYNEQFF. The CDR3 DNA reads TGTGCCAGCAGCGTAGCGGGAGCCACCTACAATGAGCAGTTCTTC.

The chain is built from TRBV20-1 and TRBJ1-2; D may be TRBD1 (5 bases). The CDR3 consists of 15 residues. The germline V gene has CDR1 DFQATT and CDR2 SNEGSKA (reference sequence). The germline V and J ends were trimmed by 0 bases and 0 bases, with 11 bases remaining between them. CDR3 nucleotides: TGCAGTGCTAGAGATAACCACAGGTCTAACTATGGCTACACCTTC. This codes for CSARDNHRSNYGYTF.